This paragraph reports one T cell receptor (beta chain). Antigen specificity is unknown. Profiling relied on immunoSEQ multiplex PCR, and the TCRdb table lists in-frame clones only, not all of them. The data show 1,400,000 or so clones, approximately 98.5% seen once. The data were obtained in a study of shared clonotypes between healthy human individuals. General study points: In contrast to clonotypes shared by all four donors, non-shared clonotypes had lower generation probabilities.

CDR3 length: 17 residues. The germline V gene encodes CDR1 PRHDT and CDR2 FYEKMQ (reference sequence). The V end was cut by 5 bases, the J end by 4 bases, with 20 bases between. This chain uses TRBV13 with TRBJ2-2; D gene ambiguous. The sequence derives from a man aged 25-45 years in good health. Sequenced sample: naive CD4+ T cells sorted from blood. Subset defined: CD45RA+ positively selected. The CDR3 is CASSHPLETGGTGELFF. The CDR3 bases are TGTGCCAGCAGCCACCCCCTAGAGACCGGCGGCACCGGGGAGCTGTTTTTT.